The 7 T cell receptor beta chains given below trace back to one sample, sequenced in a study of blood T cell repertoires in COVID-19. The method was immunoSEQ multiplex PCR; TCRdb's version includes in-frame clones alone and lacks a portion of them. The profile covers 150,000 to 200,000 clones, with around 94% appearing a single time and roughly 0.76% taken by the ten largest. Source material: peripheral blood. The source of these receptors is a man aged 30-40 years with COVID-19, enrolled during active disease.

This chain joins TRBV19 and TRBJ2-1; the match to TRBD1 covers 12 bases. The J segment lost 9 bases and the V segment lost 4 bases, leaving 7 bases of the junction unmatched. The V gene's germline CDR1 is LNHDA and CDR2 SQIVND (reference sequence). The CDR3 loop spans 15 amino acids. CDR3 amino acids: CASSTVGTGGREQFF. The CDR3 DNA reads as TGTGCCAGTAGTACCGTCGGGACAGGGGGCCGTGAGCAGTTCTTC.

The chain is built from TRBV5-1 and TRBJ1-4; 7 positions match TRBD1. The ends lost 0 bases at V and 5 bases at J; junction bases unmatched: 13. Germline V gene lookup returns CDR1 SGHRS and CDR2 YFSETQ. This CDR3 has 18 residues. In DNA form, the CDR3 reads TGCGCCAGCAGCTTGGGGGGTAACTTACAGGGGCCCAATGAAAAACTGTTTTTT. This codes for CASSLGGNLQGPNEKLFF.

Only a few counts were recorded for this clone. This chain joins TRBV12-3 or TRBV12-4 and TRBJ1-1; D gene ambiguous. This CDR3 has 13 amino acids. Trimming cost V 1 base and J 11 bases, with 14 bases left between them. Here the CDR3 DNA reads TGTGCCAGCAGTTTAGATGGAGAGCCGTTTGCTTTCTTT. Protein product: CASSLDGEPFAFF.

The V gene is TRBV6-4, the J gene TRBJ2-7; TRBD2 matches at 9 bases. The V gene end was trimmed by 4 bases and the J gene end by 4 bases; junction bases not matched to a gene: 8. The CDR3 length is 15 residues. Germline CDR1 MRHNA, CDR2 SNTAGT. DNA of the CDR3: TGTGCCAGCAGTGCCGAGCGGGGGGCCCATTACGAGCAGTACTTC. Translating gives CASSAERGAHYEQYF.

The chain is built from TRBV5-6 and TRBJ1-1; maybe TRBD1 (5 bases). The CDR3 runs to 15 residues. V lost 4 bases and J lost 5, with 18 bases in between. Germline-derived CDR1 and CDR2 are SGHDT and YYEEEE. The CDR3 DNA sequence: TGTGCCAGCAGCCGGTGGACATGGGAAAAAACTGAAGCTTTCTTT. Residues: CASSRWTWEKTEAFF. The full variable domain, rest sourced from reference TRBV5-6 and TRBJ1-1, is DAGVTQSPTHLIKTRGQQVTLRCSPKSGHDTVSWYQQALGQGPQFIFQYYEEEERQRGNFPDRFSGHQFPNYSSELNVNALLLGDSALYLCASSRWTWEKTEAFFGQGTRLTVV.

The chain has TRBV6-5 and TRBJ2-3; maybe TRBD2 (6 bases). The CDR3 has 14 amino acids. CDR1 is MNHEY and CDR2 is SVGAGI in the germline V gene. Deletions cut 2 bases from V and 3 bases from J, with 9 bases between. The DNA for the CDR3 is TGTGCCAGCAGTTACCGACTAGTGACAGATACGCAGTATTTT. Protein product: CASSYRLVTDTQYF.

The V gene is TRBV28, the J gene TRBJ1-1; D possibly corresponds to TRBD1 (6 bases). The length of the CDR3 is 13 residues. The V end was cut by 5 bases, the J end by 4 bases, with 11 bases between. Germline V gene lookup returns CDR1 MDHEN and CDR2 SYDVKM. This CDR3 reads CASSQQGGTEAFF. The CDR3 DNA sequence: TGTGCCAGCAGTCAACAGGGCGGCACTGAAGCTTTCTTT.